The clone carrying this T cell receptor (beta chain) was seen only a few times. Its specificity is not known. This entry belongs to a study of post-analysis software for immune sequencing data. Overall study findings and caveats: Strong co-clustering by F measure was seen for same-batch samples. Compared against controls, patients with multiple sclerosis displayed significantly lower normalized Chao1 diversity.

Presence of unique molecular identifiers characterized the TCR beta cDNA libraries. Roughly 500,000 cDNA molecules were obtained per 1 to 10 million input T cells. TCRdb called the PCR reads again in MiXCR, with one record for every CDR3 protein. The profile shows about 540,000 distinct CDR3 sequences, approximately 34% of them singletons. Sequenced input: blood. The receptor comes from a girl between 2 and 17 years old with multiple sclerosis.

CDR3 loop: CASSWGYEQFF. As DNA, the CDR3 is TGTGCCAGCAGTTGGGGCTATGAGCAGTTCTTC. The gene calls are TRBV6-6 and TRBJ2-1; D perhaps matches TRBD1 (5 bases). Trimming pared 4 bases from V and 8 bases from J, leaving 6 bases between. Germline V gene data show CDR1 as MNHNY and CDR2 as SVGAGI (reference sequence). The CDR3 covers 11 residues.